The 4 T cell receptor beta chains given below trace back to one sample, sequenced in a study of HIV-infected patients and healthy controls. No cell fractionation was done, so the repertoire covers all unsorted peripheral blood T cells. Alpha and beta constant-region primers primed reverse transcription of around 0.5 ug RNA. Alpha and beta chain libraries were made separately by chain-specific third strand synthesis with multiplexing indices. Each CDR3 protein is one row after TCRdb ran MiXCR on the 5' RACE reads. The sample has over 15,000 distinct CDR3 sequences; about 9.4% are singletons. Sequencing was carried out using blood. Receptors were obtained from an adult in good health.

In the case of this clonotype: A read error may be the cause here, since a much bigger clone is one base away. This sequence joins TRBV5-4 and TRBJ2-5; D might be TRBD2 (5 bases). Trimming shortened V by 0 bases and J by 2 bases, and 14 bases separated the two germline ends. This CDR3 is built from 16 residues. Germline assignment: CDR1 SGHNT and CDR2 YYREEE (reference sequence). The CDR3 DNA follows: TGTGCCAGCAGCTTGGTGGCTAGCAGGCCGCAAGAGACCCAGTACTTC. Amino acids: CASSLVASRPQETQYF.

The sample holds many counts of this clonotype. The chain combines TRBV10-3 with TRBJ2-2, with D possibly TRBD1 on 6 matching bases. Trimming took off 6 bases at V and 1 base at J, with 12 bases between the two ends. This CDR3 comprises 15 residues. Germline CDR1 and CDR2: ENHRY and SYGVKD. The chain's CDR3 is CAIRQGLENTGELFF. In nucleotides, the CDR3 is TGTGCCATCAGACAGGGTCTAGAGAACACCGGGGAGCTGTTTTTT.

This clonotype was recorded at least ten times. The chain links TRBV10-3 to TRBJ2-7; D unclear. The CDR3 contains 14 residues. Germline-derived CDR1 and CDR2 are ENHRY and SYGVKD. Trimming stripped 0 bases from V and 0 bases from J, with 6 bases between. The CDR3: CAISESADSYEQYF. The DNA for the CDR3 is TGTGCCATCAGTGAGTCGGCGGACTCCTACGAGCAGTACTTC.

This clonotype was observed at least ten times. At one end the junction does not follow the germline gene, possibly because of a read error. V usage is TRBV20-1 and J usage is TRBJ1-1, with D possibly being TRBD1 (5 bases). The CDR3 totals 12 residues. Germline CDR1 DFQATT, CDR2 SNEGSKA (reference sequence). CDR3 loop: CSARAFGAEAFF. For the CDR3, the DNA is TGCAGTGCGAGAGCTTTTGGGGCCGAAGCTTTCTTT.